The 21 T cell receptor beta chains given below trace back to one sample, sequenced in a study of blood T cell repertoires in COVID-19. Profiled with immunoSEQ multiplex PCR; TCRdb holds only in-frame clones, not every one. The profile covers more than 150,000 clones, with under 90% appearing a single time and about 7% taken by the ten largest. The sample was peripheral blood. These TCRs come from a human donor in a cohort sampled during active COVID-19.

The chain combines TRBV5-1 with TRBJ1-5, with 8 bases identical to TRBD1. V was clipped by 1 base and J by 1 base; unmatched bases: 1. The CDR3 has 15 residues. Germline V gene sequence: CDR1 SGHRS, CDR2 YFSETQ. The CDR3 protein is CASSLTGGSNQPQHF. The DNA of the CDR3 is TGCGCCAGCAGCTTGACAGGGGGGAGCAATCAGCCCCAGCATTTT.

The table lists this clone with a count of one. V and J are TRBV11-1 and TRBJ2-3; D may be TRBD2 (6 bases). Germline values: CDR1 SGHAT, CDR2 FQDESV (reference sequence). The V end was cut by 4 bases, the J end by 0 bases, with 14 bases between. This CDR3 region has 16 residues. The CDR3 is CASSSRRDGSTDTQYF. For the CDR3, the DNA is TGTGCCAGCAGCTCCAGGCGGGACGGTAGCACAGATACGCAGTATTTT.

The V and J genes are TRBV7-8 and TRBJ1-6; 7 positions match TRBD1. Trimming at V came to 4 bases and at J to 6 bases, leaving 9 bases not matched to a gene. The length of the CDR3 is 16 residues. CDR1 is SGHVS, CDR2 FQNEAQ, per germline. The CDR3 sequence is CASSSPEGAVNSPLHF. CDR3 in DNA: TGTGCCAGCAGCTCCCCCGAGGGGGCCGTTAATTCACCCCTCCACTTT.

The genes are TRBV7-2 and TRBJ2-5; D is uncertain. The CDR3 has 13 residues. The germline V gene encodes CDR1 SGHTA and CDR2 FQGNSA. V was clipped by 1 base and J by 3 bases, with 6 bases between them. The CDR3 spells CASSLGGEETQYF. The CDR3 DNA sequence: TGTGCCAGCAGCTTAGGTGGAGAAGAGACCCAGTACTTC.

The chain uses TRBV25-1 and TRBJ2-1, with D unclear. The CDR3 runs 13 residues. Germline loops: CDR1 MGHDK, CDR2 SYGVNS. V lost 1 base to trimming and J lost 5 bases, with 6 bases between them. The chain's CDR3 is CASSEFGNNEQFF. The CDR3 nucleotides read TGTGCCAGCAGTGAATTTGGCAACAATGAGCAGTTCTTC.

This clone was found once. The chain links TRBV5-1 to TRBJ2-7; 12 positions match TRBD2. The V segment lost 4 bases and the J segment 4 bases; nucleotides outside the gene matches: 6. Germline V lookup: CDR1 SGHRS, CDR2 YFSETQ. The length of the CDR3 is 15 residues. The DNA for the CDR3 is TGCGCCAGCAGCCCCCGGACTAGCGGGGAATACGAGCAGTACTTC. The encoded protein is CASSPRTSGEYEQYF.

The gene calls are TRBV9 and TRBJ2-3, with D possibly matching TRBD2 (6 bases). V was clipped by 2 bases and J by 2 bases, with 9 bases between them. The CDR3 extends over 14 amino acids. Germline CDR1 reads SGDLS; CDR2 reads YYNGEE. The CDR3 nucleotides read TGTGCCAGCAGCGTGACGGGGGTCACAGATACGCAGTATTTT. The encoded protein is CASSVTGVTDTQYF.

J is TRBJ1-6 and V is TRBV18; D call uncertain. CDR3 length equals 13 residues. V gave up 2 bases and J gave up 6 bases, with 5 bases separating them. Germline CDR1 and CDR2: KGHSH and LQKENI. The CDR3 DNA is TGTGCCAGCTCACCAAACAGTAATTCACCCCTCCACTTT. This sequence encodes CASSPNSNSPLHF.

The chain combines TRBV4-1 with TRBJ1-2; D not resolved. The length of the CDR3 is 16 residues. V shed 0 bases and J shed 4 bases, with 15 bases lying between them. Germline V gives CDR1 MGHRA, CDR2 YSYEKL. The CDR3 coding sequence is TGCGCCAGCAGCCAAGAGATTGGGGTGGAGGTCTATGGCTACACCTTC. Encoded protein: CASSQEIGVEVYGYTF.

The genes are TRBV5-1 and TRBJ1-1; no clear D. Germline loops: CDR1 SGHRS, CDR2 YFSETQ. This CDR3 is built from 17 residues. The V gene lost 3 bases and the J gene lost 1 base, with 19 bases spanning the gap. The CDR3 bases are TGCGCCAGCAGCTCGGGCCACGCAAGTGGAGGGAACACTGAAGCTTTCTTT. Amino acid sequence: CASSSGHASGGNTEAFF.

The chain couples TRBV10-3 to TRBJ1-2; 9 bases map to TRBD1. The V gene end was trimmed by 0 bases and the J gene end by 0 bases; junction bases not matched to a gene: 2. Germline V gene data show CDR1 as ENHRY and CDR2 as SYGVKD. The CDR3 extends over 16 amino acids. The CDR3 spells CAISESGQGANYGYTF. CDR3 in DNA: TGTGCCATCAGTGAGTCGGGACAGGGCGCTAACTATGGCTACACCTTC.

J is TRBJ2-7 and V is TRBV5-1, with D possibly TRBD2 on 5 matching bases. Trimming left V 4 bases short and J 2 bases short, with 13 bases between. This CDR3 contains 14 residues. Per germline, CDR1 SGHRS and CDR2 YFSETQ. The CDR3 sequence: CASSLRGNAYEQYF. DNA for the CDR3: TGCGCCAGCAGCCTTAGAGGGAATGCCTACGAGCAGTACTTC. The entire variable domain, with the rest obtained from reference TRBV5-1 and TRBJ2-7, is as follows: KAGVTQTPRYLIKTRGQQVTLSCSPISGHRSVSWYQQTPGQGLQFLFEYFSETQRNKGNFPGRFSGRQFSNSRSEMNVSTLELGDSALYLCASSLRGNAYEQYFGPGTRLTVT.

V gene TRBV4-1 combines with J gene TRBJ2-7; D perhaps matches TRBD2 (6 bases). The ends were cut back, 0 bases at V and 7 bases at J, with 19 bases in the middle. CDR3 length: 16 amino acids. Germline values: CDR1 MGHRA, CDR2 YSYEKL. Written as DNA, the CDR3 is TGCGCCAGCAGCCAAGATATCGGGGGTCCAGTCGGAGAGCAGTACTTC. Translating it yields CASSQDIGGPVGEQYF.

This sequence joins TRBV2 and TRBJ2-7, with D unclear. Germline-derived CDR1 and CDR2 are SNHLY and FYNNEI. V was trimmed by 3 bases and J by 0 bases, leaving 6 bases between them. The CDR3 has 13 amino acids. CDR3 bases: TGTGCCAGCAGTGACCAGGTCTCCTACGAGCAGTACTTC. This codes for CASSDQVSYEQYF.

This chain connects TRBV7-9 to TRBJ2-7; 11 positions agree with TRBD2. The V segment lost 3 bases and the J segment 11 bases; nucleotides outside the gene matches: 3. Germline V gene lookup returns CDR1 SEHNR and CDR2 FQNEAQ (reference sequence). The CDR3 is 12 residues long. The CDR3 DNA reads TGTGCCAGCAGCTTGCCTAGCGGGGGGAAGTACTTC. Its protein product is CASSLPSGGKYF.

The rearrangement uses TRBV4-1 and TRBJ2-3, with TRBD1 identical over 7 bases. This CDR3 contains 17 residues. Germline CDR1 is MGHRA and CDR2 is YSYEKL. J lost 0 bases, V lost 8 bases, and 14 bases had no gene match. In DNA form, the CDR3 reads TGCGCCAGCTCACAATATCCAGGGACAGAAAGCACAGATACGCAGTATTTT. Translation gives CASSQYPGTESTDTQYF.

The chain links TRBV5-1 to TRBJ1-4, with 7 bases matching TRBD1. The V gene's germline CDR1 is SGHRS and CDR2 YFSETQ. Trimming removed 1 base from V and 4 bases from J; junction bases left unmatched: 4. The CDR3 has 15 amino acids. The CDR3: CASSLSGQNNEKLFF. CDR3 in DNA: TGCGCCAGCAGCTTGTCGGGACAGAATAATGAAAAACTGTTTTTT.

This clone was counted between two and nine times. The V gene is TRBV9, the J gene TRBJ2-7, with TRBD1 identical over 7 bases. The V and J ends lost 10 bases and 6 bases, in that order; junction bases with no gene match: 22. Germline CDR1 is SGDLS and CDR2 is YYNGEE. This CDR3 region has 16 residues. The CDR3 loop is CAGNPQGGRGRSEQYF. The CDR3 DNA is TGTGCCGGGAACCCCCAAGGGGGCAGGGGAAGGAGCGAGCAGTACTTC.

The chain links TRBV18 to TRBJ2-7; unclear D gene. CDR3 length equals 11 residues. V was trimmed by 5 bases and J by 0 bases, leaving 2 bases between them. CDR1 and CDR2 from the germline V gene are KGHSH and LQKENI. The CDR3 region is CASSYSYEQYF. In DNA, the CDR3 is TGTGCCAGCTCATACTCCTACGAGCAGTACTTC.

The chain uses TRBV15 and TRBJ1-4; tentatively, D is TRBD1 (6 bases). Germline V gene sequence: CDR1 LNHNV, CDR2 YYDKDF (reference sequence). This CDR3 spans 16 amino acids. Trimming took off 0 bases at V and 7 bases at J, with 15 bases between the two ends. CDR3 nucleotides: TGTGCCACCAGCAGAGATGGCCGTAAGGACAGTGAAAAACTGTTTTTT. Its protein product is CATSRDGRKDSEKLFF.

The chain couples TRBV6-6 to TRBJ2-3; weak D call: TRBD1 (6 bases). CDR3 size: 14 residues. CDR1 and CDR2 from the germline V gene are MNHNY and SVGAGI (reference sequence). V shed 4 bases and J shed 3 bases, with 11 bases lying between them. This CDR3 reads CASSFLGQTDTQYF. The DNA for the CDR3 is TGTGCCAGCAGTTTCCTCGGACAGACAGATACGCAGTATTTT.